A single sample gave rise to the 22 T cell receptor beta chains below, sequenced in a study of sequential checkpoint blockade in melanoma. Libraries were prepared by immunoSEQ multiplex PCR; TCRdb keeps only in-frame clonotypes and omits some of them. Altogether 13,000 or so clones are present, under 80% being singletons, with the ten largest covering 20% to 25%. Described treatment: randomized to nivolumab then ipilimumab (arm A) or the reverse (arm B). Here the sequenced sample was CD8+ T cells sorted from blood (inferred from file names), taken from a patient given nivolumab and ipilimumab in sequence. All receptors come from a human donor with melanoma.

The chain employs TRBV28 and TRBJ2-7; the D gene is possibly TRBD1 (5 bases). Between the trimmed V and J ends, which lost 3 bases and 2 bases, there was a span of 11 bases. This CDR3 contains 14 residues. In germline, CDR1 is MDHEN, CDR2 SYDVKM. The CDR3: CASSFWQGAYEQYF. The CDR3 DNA is TGTGCCAGCAGTTTCTGGCAGGGTGCCTACGAGCAGTACTTC.

Points on this clone: This likely reflects a read error, since a far larger clone is one base away. The V and J genes are TRBV13 and TRBJ2-6; 8 nucleotides line up with TRBD2. This CDR3 region has 17 residues. Unmatched junction bases numbered 10, after V lost 9 bases and J lost 0 bases. Germline V lookup: CDR1 PRHDT, CDR2 FYEKMQ (reference sequence). The DNA of the CDR3 is TGTGCCAGGAGGACTCGGGGGGGGGTCTCTGGGGCCAACGTCCTGACTTTC. It is translated as CARRTRGGVSGANVLTF.

The rearrangement uses TRBV4-2 and TRBJ2-7; D may be TRBD2 (5 bases). CDR1 is LGHNA, CDR2 YNFKEQ, per germline. V shed 1 base and J shed 3 bases, with 10 bases lying between them. CDR3 length equals 14 residues. The CDR3 bases are TGTGCCAGCAGCCAAGTCGGAGGAGACTACGAGCAGTACTTC. It specifies CASSQVGGDYEQYF.

V gene TRBV9 combines with J gene TRBJ1-2; a weak D match, TRBD1 (6 bases). V lost 0 bases and J 0 bases, leaving 12 bases between the germline ends. The CDR3 loop spans 16 amino acids. The germline CDR1 and CDR2 sequences are SGDLS and YYNGEE. CDR3 DNA sequence: TGTGCCAGCAGCGTAGAGGCAGGGGCGCCTAACTATGGCTACACCTTC. Protein product: CASSVEAGAPNYGYTF. Using reference TRBV9 and TRBJ1-2 for the parts outside the CDR3, the full variable domain is DSGVTQTPKHLITATGQRVTLRCSPRSGDLSVYWYQQSLDQGLQFLIQYYNGEERAKGNILERFSAQQFPDLHSELNLSSLELGDSALYFCASSVEAGAPNYGYTFGSGTRLTVV.

The V and J genes are TRBV27 and TRBJ2-1; 7 positions match TRBD2. This CDR3 is built from 16 residues. Germline-derived CDR1 and CDR2 are MNHEY and SMNVEV (reference sequence). Losses at the gene ends were 3 bases for V and 7 bases for J; bases not matched to a gene: 12. In DNA form, the CDR3 reads TGTGCCAGCAGTTTGCTCCGGGACTACGGACGTAATGAGCAGTTCTTC. The encoded protein is CASSLLRDYGRNEQFF.

CDR3 sequence (DNA): TGTGCCAGCAGTTACCGGGGGACGGTCTATAATTCACCCCTCCACTTT. This translates into CASSYRGTVYNSPLHF. J is TRBJ1-6 and V is TRBV6-5; maybe TRBD1 (5 bases). This CDR3 spans 16 amino acids. V was cut by 2 bases and J by 3 bases, with 11 bases left in between. Germline loops: CDR1 MNHEY, CDR2 SVGAGI.

This clone is a singleton in its sample. The CDR3 DNA reads TGTGCCAGCAGTTTAGGAGTGGGTAGGGAGCAGTACTTC. Translation gives CASSLGVGREQYF. The chain links TRBV27 to TRBJ2-7, with D hard to call. Per germline, CDR1 MNHEY and CDR2 SMNVEV (reference sequence). Trimming stripped 2 bases from V and 7 bases from J, with 12 bases between. This CDR3 contains 13 residues.

This clone came up once. J is TRBJ2-1 and V is TRBV27; TRBD2 might be the D (5 bases). CDR3 length equals 15 residues. The germline gives CDR1 MNHEY, CDR2 SMNVEV (reference sequence). The V end was cut by 0 bases, the J end by 3 bases, with 9 bases between. The CDR3 DNA reads as TGTGCCAGCAGTTTATCACCTAGCAGCTACAATGAGCAGTTCTTC. Protein sequence: CASSLSPSSYNEQFF.

The chain is built from TRBV4-3 and TRBJ2-5; 8 bases fit TRBD2. Germline CDR1 and CDR2: LGHNA and YSLEER. J was trimmed by 2 bases and V by 2 bases; bases with no gene match: 7. This CDR3 has 16 residues. CDR3 residues: CASSQTAGGGQETQYF. CDR3 sequence (DNA): TGCGCCAGCAGCCAAACCGCCGGGGGGGGACAAGAGACCCAGTACTTC.

This clone has just one count. This chain connects TRBV4-2 to TRBJ1-3; D is uncertain. V was trimmed by 0 bases and J by 0 bases, leaving 9 bases between them. This CDR3 spans 16 amino acids. Germline loops: CDR1 LGHNA, CDR2 YNFKEQ. CDR3 amino acids: CASSQDWASSGNTIYF. CDR3 DNA sequence: TGTGCCAGCAGCCAAGATTGGGCCAGCTCTGGAAACACCATATATTTT.

This clone was observed a handful of times. This chain links TRBV27 with TRBJ2-7; 8 bases are shared with TRBD2. J gave up 2 bases and V 10 bases, and 7 bases lay outside the gene matches. CDR3 length: 13 residues. CDR1 and CDR2 from the germline V gene are MNHEY and SMNVEV (reference sequence). CDR3 nucleotide sequence: TGTGCCACGGCAGTAGCGGGGACCTACGAGCAGTACTTC. It specifies CATAVAGTYEQYF.

The chain combines TRBV30 with TRBJ1-4; D unclear. Germline loops: CDR1 GTSNPN, CDR2 SVGIG (reference sequence). V lost 0 bases to trimming and J lost 5 bases, with 4 bases between them. The CDR3 is made up of 12 amino acids. The CDR3 nucleotides are TGTGCCTGGAGTGTAGCAAATGAAAAACTGTTTTTT. Amino acid sequence: CAWSVANEKLFF.

The CDR3 DNA is TGTGCCAGCAGTCCTATCCTCCCGGGACAGGGGGCAGATACGCAGTATTTT. Translated, it gives CASSPILPGQGADTQYF. This sequence joins TRBV27 and TRBJ2-3; 11 bases fit TRBD1. V gave up 5 bases and J gave up 4 bases; unmatched junction bases: 11. The CDR3 spans 17 residues. Germline V gene data show CDR1 as MNHEY and CDR2 as SMNVEV (reference sequence).

The chain uses TRBV7-9 and TRBJ1-1; the D is unclear. This CDR3 contains 11 residues. V was pared by 0 bases and J by 7 bases, with 3 bases between. The germline CDR1 and CDR2 sequences are SEHNR and FQNEAQ (reference sequence). The CDR3: CASSLAFEAFF. The CDR3 DNA sequence: TGTGCCAGCAGCTTAGCCTTTGAAGCTTTCTTT.

The chain links TRBV27 to TRBJ2-7; TRBD2 agrees at 13 bases. Germline V gene lookup returns CDR1 MNHEY and CDR2 SMNVEV (reference sequence). The CDR3 sequence is 16 residues long. V gave up 5 bases and J gave up 3 bases; unmatched junction bases: 7. CDR3 nucleotide sequence: TGTGCCAGCAGTAAAGGGACTAGCGGGAATTACTACGAGCAGTACTTC. It translates to CASSKGTSGNYYEQYF.

CDR3 loop: CASSHGTANTGELFF. The CDR3 DNA reads as TGCGCCAGCAGCCACGGGACAGCGAACACCGGGGAGCTGTTTTTT. The V gene is TRBV4-1, the J gene TRBJ2-2; TRBD1 agrees at 7 bases. This CDR3 is built from 15 residues. J lost 0 bases, V lost 3 bases, and 1 base had no gene match. Germline assignment: CDR1 MGHRA and CDR2 YSYEKL.

V usage is TRBV6-6 and J usage is TRBJ1-2; D is possibly TRBD1 (5 bases). The germline CDR1 and CDR2 sequences are MNHNY and SVGAGI (reference sequence). V was pared by 4 bases and J by 6 bases, with 9 bases between. CDR3 length: 12 amino acids. CDR3 sequence reads: CASSSGSHGYTF. The CDR3, as DNA: TGTGCCAGCAGTTCAGGGTCGCATGGCTACACCTTC.

The CDR3 DNA sequence: TGTGCCAGCAGCGAATTCGGACAGACTTACGAGCAGTACTTC. It encodes CASSEFGQTYEQYF. This chain uses TRBV9 with TRBJ2-7; a possible D gene is TRBD1 (6 bases). The CDR3 runs 14 residues. Between the trimmed V and J ends, which lost 3 bases and 4 bases, there was a span of 14 bases. Germline V gene data show CDR1 as SGDLS and CDR2 as YYNGEE.

A few counts support this clone. This chain joins TRBV2 and TRBJ2-1; D gene ambiguous. The CDR3 length is 11 residues. Germline CDR1 reads SNHLY; CDR2 reads FYNNEI. Trimming shortened V by 4 bases and J by 7 bases, and 5 bases separated the two germline ends. As DNA, the CDR3 is TGTGCCAGCAGTGTTAAAAATGAGCAGTTCTTC. Translating it yields CASSVKNEQFF.

This clone was recorded a few times. Additional DNA sequences in this sample encode the identical CDR3. This rearrangement joins TRBV7-3 to TRBJ1-1, with a tentative D call TRBD1 (6 bases). Trimming stripped 3 bases from V and 5 bases from J, with 10 bases between. CDR3 length: 13 residues. The germline V gene has CDR1 SGHTA and CDR2 FQGTGA. CDR3 region: CASSLGQLTEAFF. In DNA form, the CDR3 reads TGTGCCAGCAGCTTGGGACAATTGACTGAAGCTTTCTTT.

The V and J genes are TRBV30 and TRBJ2-7; 8 positions match TRBD2. This CDR3 comprises 12 residues. CDR1 is GTSNPN, CDR2 SVGIG, per germline (reference sequence). With 5 bases clipped from V and 0 bases from J, the junction kept 0 bases outside the gene matches. CDR3: CAWGTSSYEQYF. The CDR3, as DNA: TGTGCCTGGGGGACTAGCTCCTACGAGCAGTACTTC.

The chain links TRBV4-1 to TRBJ2-2; a weak D match, TRBD1 (6 bases). The CDR3 length is 17 residues. Germline V CDR1 and CDR2: MGHRA, YSYEKL. V shed 1 base and J shed 4 bases, with 16 bases lying between them. The CDR3 nucleotides are TGCGCCAGCAGCCAAGTATGGCCAGGGGTGGGCACCGGGGAGCTGTTTTTT. The encoded protein is CASSQVWPGVGTGELFF.